Listed below are T cell receptor beta chains from one sample, sequenced in a study of blood T cell repertoires in COVID-19. Clones were read by immunoSEQ multiplex PCR, and TCRdb kept only the in-frame ones, dropping some. The repertoire holds 250,000 or so clones, under 85% seen once, with approximately 1.8% in the top ten. Source material: peripheral blood. These receptors all come from a man between 25 and 39 years old who had recovered from COVID-19. Each CDR3 is given without its conserved first and last residue.

V: TRBV6-5
J: TRBJ2-7
CDR3: ASSYSYRQGSYEQY

V: TRBV5-4
J: TRBJ2-6
CDR3: ASSPVERDTILSGANVLT

V: TRBV6-5
J: TRBJ2-1
CDR3: ASSYGSSYNEQF

V: TRBV10-1
J: TRBJ2-5
CDR3: ASSDRAGGQETQY

V: TRBV7-9
J: TRBJ2-7
CDR3: ASSSPSGKTYEQY

V: TRBV5-1
J: TRBJ2-2
CDR3: ASSFGTSGTGELF

V: TRBV19
J: TRBJ2-2
CDR3: ASSPTVGGGELF

V: TRBV19
J: TRBJ2-1
CDR3: ASSPILGGGYNEQF

V: TRBV19
J: TRBJ1-6
CDR3: ASSIVWDFNDNSPLH

V: TRBV27
J: TRBJ2-5
CDR3: ASSFTGNRETQY

V: TRBV10-2
J: TRBJ2-3
CDR3: ASSVRTDTQY

V: TRBV3-1/TRBV3-2
J: TRBJ1-6
CDR3: ASSLSTGFNSPLH

V: TRBV6-5
J: TRBJ1-6
CDR3: ASSSNRLDNSPLH

V: TRBV6-1
J: TRBJ2-3
CDR3: ASSEGSGGAITDTQY

V: TRBV13
J: TRBJ1-6
CDR3: ASSLALGTGNSPLH

V: TRBV7-8
J: TRBJ2-2
CDR3: ASSPDGANTGELF

V: TRBV7-9
J: TRBJ1-6
CDR3: ASSWRDRANSPLH

V: TRBV19
J: TRBJ1-1
CDR3: ASRLDNTEAF

V: TRBV28
J: TRBJ2-3
CDR3: ASSSLARGGTDTQY

V: TRBV6-2/TRBV6-3
J: TRBJ2-2
CDR3: ASSYSSTGELF

V: TRBV4-1
J: TRBJ2-1
CDR3: ASSPGEGSPGEQF

V: TRBV9
J: TRBJ1-3
CDR3: ASSVDSSGNTIY

V: TRBV9
J: TRBJ1-2
CDR3: ASSVGGGSGYT

V: TRBV27
J: TRBJ2-3
CDR3: ASTRLAGMDTQY

V: TRBV7-3
J: TRBJ2-2
CDR3: ASSFSSGTGELF

V: TRBV3-1/TRBV3-2
J: TRBJ2-4
CDR3: ASSQDGGARLSAKNIQY

V: TRBV9
J: TRBJ2-3
CDR3: ASSVGGDTQY

V: TRBV5-6
J: TRBJ1-6
CDR3: ASSLRGRANSPLH

V: TRBV7-9
J: TRBJ1-2
CDR3: ASSAQENYGYT

V: TRBV3-1/TRBV3-2
J: TRBJ1-2
CDR3: ASSQNLTPGDYGYT

V: TRBV6-5
J: TRBJ2-2
CDR3: ASRGLGELF

V: TRBV2
J: TRBJ1-4
CDR3: ATQQGTGANEKLF

V: TRBV4-2
J: TRBJ1-1
CDR3: ASSQFGVVNTEAF

V: TRBV5-1
J: TRBJ2-1
CDR3: ASSLGYRETNEQF

V: TRBV10-3
J: TRBJ2-3
CDR3: AISESTSGGTDTQY

V: TRBV18
J: TRBJ2-7
CDR3: ASSPTVGGGATYEQY

V: TRBV3-1/TRBV3-2
J: TRBJ1-3
CDR3: ASSQPGLTGNTIY